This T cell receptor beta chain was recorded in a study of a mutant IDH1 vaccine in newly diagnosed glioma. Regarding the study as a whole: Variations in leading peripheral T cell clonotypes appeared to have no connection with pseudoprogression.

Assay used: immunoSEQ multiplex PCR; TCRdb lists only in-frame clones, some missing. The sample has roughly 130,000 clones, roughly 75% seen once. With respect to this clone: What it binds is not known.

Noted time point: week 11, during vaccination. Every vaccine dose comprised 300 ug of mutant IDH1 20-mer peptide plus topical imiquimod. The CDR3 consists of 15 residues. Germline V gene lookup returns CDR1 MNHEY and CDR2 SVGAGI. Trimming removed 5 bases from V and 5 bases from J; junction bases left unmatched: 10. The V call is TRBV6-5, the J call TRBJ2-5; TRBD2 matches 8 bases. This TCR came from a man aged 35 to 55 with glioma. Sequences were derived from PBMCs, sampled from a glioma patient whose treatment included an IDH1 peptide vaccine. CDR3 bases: TGTGCCAGCAGTGCCTCGGGGGGGCCGAGGGAGACCCAGTACTTC. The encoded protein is CASSASGGPRETQYF.